At least ten counts were recorded for the clone carrying this TCR beta chain. The data stem from a study of breast tumors, draining lymph nodes, adjacent tissues. V lost 4 bases and J lost 3; bases outside the gene matches: 5. The germline gives CDR1 LNHDA, CDR2 SQIVND (reference sequence). CDR3 length: 15 amino acids. The lymph nodes were axillary draining lymph nodes from breast cancer patients. MiXCR was run by TCRdb on the multiplex PCR reads, yielding one entry per CDR3 protein. The sample records about 130,000 distinct CDR3 sequences, just under 20% being singletons. Material for sequencing was axillary lymph node tissue. The source is a female donor with breast cancer. Some clones in this sample may be carry-over from other donors' samples. The chain is built from TRBV19 and TRBJ2-7; TRBD1 agrees at 11 bases. The CDR3 DNA is TGTGCCAGTAGTAACTCCGGGACAGGGGGCTACGAGCAGTACTTC. This codes for CASSNSGTGGYEQYF.